A selection of T cell receptor beta chains follows, all from one sample in a study of CD8 T cells in ankylosing spondylitis. TCRdb fed the 5' RACE reads into MiXCR, producing one record per CDR3 protein. The sample holds hundreds of thousands of distinct CDR3 sequences; 20% to 30% are singletons and the top ten take about 0.89%. Sequenced material: blood, either unsorted or a sorted T cell fraction (not recorded which). Every receptor here comes from a male donor with ankylosing spondylitis. CDR3s include the opening cysteine and the closing phenylalanine or tryptophan.

v_gene	j_gene	CDR3aa
TRBV3-1	TRBJ2-3	CASSQDGTSTDTQYF
TRBV7-8	TRBJ1-1	CASSRLSGESEAFF
TRBV7-2	TRBJ1-2	CASSLYGDRGGYTF
TRBV27	TRBJ2-5	CASSSPTRGETQYF
TRBV7-9	TRBJ2-3	CASSLPRHTQYF
TRBV18	TRBJ2-7	CASSPGTVSLGEQYF
TRBV5-6	TRBJ2-1	CASSDPTSGRYNEQFF
TRBV27	TRBJ2-5	CASSLRPGQETQYF
TRBV7-2	TRBJ1-6	CASRSGTVYNSPLHF
TRBV15	TRBJ1-1	CATSRDLSTGGTEAFF
TRBV20-1	TRBJ2-7	CSARDSAGAYEQYF
TRBV5-1	TRBJ1-1	CASSASGLGTEAFF
TRBV7-2	TRBJ1-2	CASSLVLGSRNGYTF
TRBV5-1	TRBJ2-5	CASSLVRELYQETQYF
TRBV12-3/TRBV12-4	TRBJ2-2	CASSLLAAMSGELFF
TRBV24-1	TRBJ2-2	CATSETAGELFF
TRBV18	TRBJ1-2	CASSPNSEYGYTF
TRBV7-2	TRBJ1-2	CASSFYHDTSHYGYTF